This TCR beta chain was identified during a study of molecular identifiers for immune sequencing clone quantification. TCRdb reprocessed the PCR reads via MiXCR and lists one record per CDR3 protein. Of some 680,000 distinct CDR3 sequences in the sample, over 25% were seen once. Per the germline V gene, CDR1 is LGHDT and CDR2 is YNNKEL (reference sequence). The CDR3 length is 18 residues. On this clonotype itself: An end of the junction does not agree with germline; a read error may underlie this.

This receptor was obtained from a human donor in good health. Some libraries in this study had Jurkat cell RNA spiked in. J is TRBJ2-5 and V is TRBV3-1, with 13 bases matching TRBD2. Material for sequencing was naive CD8+ T cells from blood, with Jurkat cell RNA spiked in. Subset indicated: FACS-sorted CD8+CD4-CCR7+CD45RA+ naive T cells. The DNA for the CDR3 is TGTACCAGCAGCCAAGATGTTACTAGCGGGGGGGGCCTGGAGACCCAGTACTTC. This codes for CTSSQDVTSGGGLETQYF.